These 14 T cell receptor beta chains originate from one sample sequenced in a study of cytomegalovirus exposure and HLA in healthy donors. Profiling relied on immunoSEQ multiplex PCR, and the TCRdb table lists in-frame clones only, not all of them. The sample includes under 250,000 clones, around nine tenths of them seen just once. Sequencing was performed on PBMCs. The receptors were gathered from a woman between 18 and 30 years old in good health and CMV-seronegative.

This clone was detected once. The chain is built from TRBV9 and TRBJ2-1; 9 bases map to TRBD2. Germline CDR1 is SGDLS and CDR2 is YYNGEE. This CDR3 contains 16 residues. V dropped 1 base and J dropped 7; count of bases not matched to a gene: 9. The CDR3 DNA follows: TGTGCCAGCAGCGTATTGGGCGGGAGGGCCGAAAATGAGCAGTTCTTC. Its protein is CASSVLGGRAENEQFF.

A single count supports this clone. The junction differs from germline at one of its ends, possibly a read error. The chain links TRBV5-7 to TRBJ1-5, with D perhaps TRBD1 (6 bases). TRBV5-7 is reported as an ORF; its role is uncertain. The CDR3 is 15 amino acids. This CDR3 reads CASSLAEERAGEIQF. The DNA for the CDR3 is TGTGCCAGCAGCTTGGCCGAAGAACGGGCAGGGGAAATCCAATTT.

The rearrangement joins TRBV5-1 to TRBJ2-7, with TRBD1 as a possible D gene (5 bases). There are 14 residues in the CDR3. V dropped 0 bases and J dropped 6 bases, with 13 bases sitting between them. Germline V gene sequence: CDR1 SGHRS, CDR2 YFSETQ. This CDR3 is CASSLGQGIGEQYF. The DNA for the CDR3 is TGCGCCAGCAGCTTGGGGCAGGGAATCGGCGAGCAGTACTTC.

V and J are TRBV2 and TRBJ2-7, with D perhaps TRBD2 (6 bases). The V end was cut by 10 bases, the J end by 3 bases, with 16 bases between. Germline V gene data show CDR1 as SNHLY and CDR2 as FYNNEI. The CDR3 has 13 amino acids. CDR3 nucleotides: TGTGCCATCGTTAGGTTAGCGGACTACGAGCAGTACTTC. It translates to CAIVRLADYEQYF.

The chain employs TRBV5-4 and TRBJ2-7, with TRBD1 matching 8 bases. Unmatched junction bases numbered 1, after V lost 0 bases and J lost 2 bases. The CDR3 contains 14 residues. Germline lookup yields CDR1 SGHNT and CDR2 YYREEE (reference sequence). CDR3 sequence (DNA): TGTGCCAGCAGCTTGGAGACAGGGGCCTACGAGCAGTACTTC. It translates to CASSLETGAYEQYF.

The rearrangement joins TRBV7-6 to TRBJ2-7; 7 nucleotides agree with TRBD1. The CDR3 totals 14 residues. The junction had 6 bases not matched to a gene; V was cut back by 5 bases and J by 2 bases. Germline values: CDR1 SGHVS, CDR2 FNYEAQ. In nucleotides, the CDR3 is TGTGCCAGCAGCCCGGGACAGTTAGCCTACGAGCAGTACTTC. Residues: CASSPGQLAYEQYF. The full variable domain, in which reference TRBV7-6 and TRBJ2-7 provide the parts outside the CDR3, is GAGVSQSPRYKVTKRGQDVALRCDPISGHVSLYWYRQALGQGPEFLTYFNYEAQQDKSGLPNDRFSAERPEGSISTLTIQRTEQRDSAMYRCASSPGQLAYEQYFGPGTRLTVT.

CDR3 nucleotides: TGTGCCAGCAACCAGGGTGGCGAGCAGTACTTC. As protein: CASNQGGEQYF. The V and J genes are TRBV6-1 and TRBJ2-7; maybe TRBD1 (5 bases). Germline V gene lookup returns CDR1 MNHNS and CDR2 SASEGT. The CDR3 loop spans 11 amino acids. With 7 bases removed from V and 6 bases from J, the gap between germline ends came to 10 bases.

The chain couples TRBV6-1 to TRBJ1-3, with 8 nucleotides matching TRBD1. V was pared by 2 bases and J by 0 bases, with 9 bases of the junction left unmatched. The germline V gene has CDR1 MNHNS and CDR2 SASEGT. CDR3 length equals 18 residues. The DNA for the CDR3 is TGTGCCAGCAGTGAAAGTGTCTGGACAGGGCTCTCTGGAAACACCATATATTTT. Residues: CASSESVWTGLSGNTIYF.

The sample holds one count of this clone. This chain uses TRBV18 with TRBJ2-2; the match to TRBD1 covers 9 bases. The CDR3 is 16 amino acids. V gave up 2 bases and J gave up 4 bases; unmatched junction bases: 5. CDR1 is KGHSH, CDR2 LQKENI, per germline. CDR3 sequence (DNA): TGTGCCAGCTCACCAAACAGGGACAGGGTCACCGGGGAGCTGTTTTTT. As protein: CASSPNRDRVTGELFF.

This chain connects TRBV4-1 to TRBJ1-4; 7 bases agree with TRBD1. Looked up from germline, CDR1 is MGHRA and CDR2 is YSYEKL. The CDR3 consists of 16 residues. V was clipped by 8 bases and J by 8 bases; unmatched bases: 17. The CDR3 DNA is TGCGCCAGCTCCCCAAGTTGGGACAGTCGGCGGGAAAAACTGTTTTTT. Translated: CASSPSWDSRREKLFF.

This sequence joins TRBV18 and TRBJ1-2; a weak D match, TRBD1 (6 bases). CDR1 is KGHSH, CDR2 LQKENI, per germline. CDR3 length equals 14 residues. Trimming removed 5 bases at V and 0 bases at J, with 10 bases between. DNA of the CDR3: TGTGCCAGCTCAGAACAGGGAACTAACTATGGCTACACCTTC. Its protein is CASSEQGTNYGYTF.

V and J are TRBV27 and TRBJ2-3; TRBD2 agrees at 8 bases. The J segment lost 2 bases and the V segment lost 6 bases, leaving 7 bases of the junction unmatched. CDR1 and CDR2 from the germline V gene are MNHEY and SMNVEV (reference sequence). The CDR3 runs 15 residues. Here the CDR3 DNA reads TGTGCCAGCAGGTCAGCGGGAGCCAACACAGATACGCAGTATTTT. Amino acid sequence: CASRSAGANTDTQYF.

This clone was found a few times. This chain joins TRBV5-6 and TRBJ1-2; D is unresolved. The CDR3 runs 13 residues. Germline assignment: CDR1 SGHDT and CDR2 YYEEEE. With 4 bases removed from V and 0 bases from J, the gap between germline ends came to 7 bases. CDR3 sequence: CASSPTSNYGYTF. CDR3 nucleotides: TGTGCCAGCAGCCCTACTTCTAACTATGGCTACACCTTC. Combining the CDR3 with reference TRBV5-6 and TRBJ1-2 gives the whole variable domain DAGVTQSPTHLIKTRGQQVTLRCSPKSGHDTVSWYQQALGQGPQFIFQYYEEEERQRGNFPDRFSGHQFPNYSSELNVNALLLGDSALYLCASSPTSNYGYTFGSGTRLTVV.

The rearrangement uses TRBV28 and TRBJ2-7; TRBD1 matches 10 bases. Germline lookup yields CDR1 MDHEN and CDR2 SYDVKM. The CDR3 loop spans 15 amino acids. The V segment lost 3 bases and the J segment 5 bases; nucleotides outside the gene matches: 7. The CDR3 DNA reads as TGTGCCAGCAGTTTGGACAGGGGGGTCCTCAACGAGCAGTACTTC. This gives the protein CASSLDRGVLNEQYF.